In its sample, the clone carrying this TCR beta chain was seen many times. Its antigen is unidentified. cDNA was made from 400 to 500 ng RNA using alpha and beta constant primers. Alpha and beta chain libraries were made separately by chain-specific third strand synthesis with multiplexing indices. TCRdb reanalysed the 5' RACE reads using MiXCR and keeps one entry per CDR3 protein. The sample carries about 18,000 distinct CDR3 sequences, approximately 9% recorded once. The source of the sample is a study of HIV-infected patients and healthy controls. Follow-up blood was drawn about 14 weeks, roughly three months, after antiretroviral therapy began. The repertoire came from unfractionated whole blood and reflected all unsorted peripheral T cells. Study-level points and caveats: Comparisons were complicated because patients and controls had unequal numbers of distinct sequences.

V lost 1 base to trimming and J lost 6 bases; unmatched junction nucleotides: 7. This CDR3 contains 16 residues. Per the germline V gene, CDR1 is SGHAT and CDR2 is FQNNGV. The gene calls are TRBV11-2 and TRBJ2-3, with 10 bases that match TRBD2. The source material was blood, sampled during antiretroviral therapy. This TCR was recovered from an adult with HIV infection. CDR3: CASSLVAGGSIDTQYF. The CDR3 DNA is TGTGCCAGCAGCTTAGTAGCGGGAGGCTCCATTGATACGCAGTATTTT.